Detailed here is one T cell receptor (beta chain). One junction end does not reproduce the germline sequence, and a read error may be involved. The data belong to a study of breast tumors, draining lymph nodes, adjacent tissues. TCRdb used MiXCR to reprocess the multiplex PCR reads, holding one entry per CDR3 protein. The table has approximately 230,000 distinct CDR3 sequences, about 34% seen once. The lymph nodes were axillary draining lymph nodes from breast cancer patients. This CDR3 is 15 amino acids long. Per germline, CDR1 SEHNR and CDR2 FQNEAQ (reference sequence). The chain combines TRBV7-9 with TRBJ2-5; 10 positions match TRBD2. The sequenced sample consisted of axillary lymph node tissue. This sequence was found in a female donor with breast cancer. Some clones in this sample may be carry-over from other donors' samples. The CDR3 DNA sequence: TGTGCCAGAAGGTTCGGGACTAGCGACAAAGAGACCCACTACTTC. Its protein is CARRFGTSDKETHYF.